This T cell receptor (beta chain) was profiled in a study of T cells in Graves' hyperthyroidism and ophthalmopathy. For the study at large: Upon initial diagnosis and before any treatment, peripheral blood was collected. Overall study findings and caveats: Ophthalmopathy could be told apart from stable hyperthyroidism with a 13 V-J model.

Amplified TCR beta CDR3 regions came from RNA transcripts. The HTBI primer set served for first-round RT-PCR of the TCR CDR3. TCRdb reprocessed the multiplex PCR reads via MiXCR and lists one record per CDR3 protein. In the table there are fewer than 450,000 distinct CDR3 sequences, about 18% of which are singletons. Ten or more counts support this clonotype. The target antigen is unknown. This CDR3 region has 15 residues. V lost 2 bases to trimming and J lost 2 bases, with 12 bases between them. The germline V gene has CDR1 LGHDT and CDR2 YNNKEL (reference sequence). Any patient presenting with uncontrolled infection, other autoimmune disease, pregnancy or lactation was left out. Blood sampling occurred at first hyperthyroidism diagnosis, ahead of any ophthalmopathy symptoms.

The chain has TRBV3-1 and TRBJ2-5, with D perhaps TRBD2 (5 bases). This TCR was sampled from a woman in her thirties with Graves' hyperthyroidism that later progressed to Graves' ophthalmopathy. The sequenced sample consisted of blood. Here the CDR3 DNA reads TGTGCCAGCAGCCAACTGGAGCGGCTTCAAGAGACCCAGTACTTC. The encoded protein is CASSQLERLQETQYF.